These 26 T cell receptor beta chains were sequenced from one sample in a study of cytotoxic CD8 clonotypes in ibrutinib-treated CLL. Using immunoSEQ multiplex PCR, the repertoire was profiled, and TCRdb retains in-frame clones only, with some absent. The sample lists over 250,000 clones, roughly 76% seen once, with 5.6% in the top ten. Sequenced material: PBMCs, taken at disease progression, from a patient treated with ibrutinib. All receptors come from a human donor with chronic lymphocytic leukemia.

This clone was seen more than once but under ten times. V usage is TRBV5-6 and J usage is TRBJ1-2; D ambiguous. Trimming shortened V by 2 bases and J by 10 bases, and 9 bases separated the two germline ends. CDR1 is SGHDT, CDR2 YYEEEE, per germline. This CDR3 contains 11 residues. CDR3 sequence: CASSFDGLYTF. CDR3 coding DNA: TGTGCCAGCAGCTTTGATGGGCTCTACACCTTC.

The CDR3 here is CASSGRQRYPLRETQYF. The CDR3 nucleotides read TGTGCCAGCTCAGGGCGGCAGAGATACCCTTTACGAGAGACCCAGTACTTC. The rearrangement uses TRBV18 and TRBJ2-5; D is unclear. Germline CDR1 reads KGHSH; CDR2 reads LQKENI. CDR3 length: 17 residues. Trimming cost V 5 bases and J 4 bases, with 23 bases left between them. The variable domain in full, completed from reference TRBV18 and TRBJ2-5, reads NAGVMQNPRHLVRRRGQEARLRCSPMKGHSHVYWYRQLPEEGLKFMVYLQKENIIDESGMPKERFSAEFPKEGPSILRIQQVVRGDSAAYFCASSGRQRYPLRETQYFGPGTRLLVL.

The CDR3 here is CASSSLRGAVPTNYGYTF. DNA of the CDR3: TGCGCCAGCAGCTCGTTGCGTGGGGCAGTGCCAACTAACTATGGCTACACCTTC. The V gene is TRBV5-1, the J gene TRBJ1-2; D might be TRBD1 (5 bases). From germline, CDR1 is SGHRS and CDR2 YFSETQ. V lost 3 bases to trimming and J lost 0 bases, with 21 bases between them. The CDR3 covers 18 residues. Using reference TRBV5-1 and TRBJ1-2 for the parts outside the CDR3, the full variable domain is KAGVTQTPRYLIKTRGQQVTLSCSPISGHRSVSWYQQTPGQGLQFLFEYFSETQRNKGNFPGRFSGRQFSNSRSEMNVSTLELGDSALYLCASSSLRGAVPTNYGYTFGSGTRLTVV.

The chain joins TRBV5-1 to TRBJ1-2, with a weak D call TRBD1 (5 bases). Trimming removed 1 base from V and 2 bases from J, with 12 bases in between. This CDR3 is 15 amino acids long. Germline V CDR1 and CDR2: SGHRS, YFSETQ. This CDR3 reads CASSLLGEANYGYTF. In nucleotides, the CDR3 is TGCGCCAGCAGCTTGCTGGGGGAGGCGAACTATGGCTACACCTTC.

This chain joins TRBV4-1 and TRBJ2-7; D possibly matches TRBD1 or TRBD2 (5 bases each). Germline CDR1 is MGHRA and CDR2 is YSYEKL. V gave up 4 bases and J gave up 1 base, with 14 bases separating them. CDR3 length: 15 residues. CDR3 region: CASSRPGRGSYEQYF. CDR3 bases: TGCGCCAGCAGCCGGCCGGGACGCGGTTCCTACGAGCAGTACTTC.

The V and J genes are TRBV9 and TRBJ2-1; 10 bases line up with TRBD2. Germline lookup yields CDR1 SGDLS and CDR2 YYNGEE. This CDR3 has 16 residues. Trimming at V came to 2 bases and at J to 9 bases, leaving 11 bases not matched to a gene. CDR3 DNA: TGTGCCAGCAGCGTGTCCCTAGCGGGAGTCTGGGGTGAGCAGTTCTTC. As protein: CASSVSLAGVWGEQFF. Drawing the rest from reference TRBV9 and TRBJ2-1, the complete variable domain is DSGVTQTPKHLITATGQRVTLRCSPRSGDLSVYWYQQSLDQGLQFLIQYYNGEERAKGNILERFSAQQFPDLHSELNLSSLELGDSALYFCASSVSLAGVWGEQFFGPGTRLTVL.

The V gene is TRBV11-2, the J gene TRBJ2-2, with D unresolved. Trimming took 1 base from V and 5 from J, leaving 8 bases between them. CDR1 and CDR2 from the germline V gene are SGHAT and FQNNGV. CDR3 size: 14 residues. CDR3 sequence reads: CASSLGFGTGELFF. As DNA, the CDR3 is TGTGCCAGCAGCTTAGGCTTCGGGACCGGGGAGCTGTTTTTT. Full variable domain (remainder filled in from reference TRBV11-2 and TRBJ2-2): EAGVAQSPRYKIIEKRQSVAFWCNPISGHATLYWYQQILGQGPKLLIQFQNNGVVDDSQLPKDRFSAERLKGVDSTLKIQPAKLEDSAVYLCASSLGFGTGELFFGEGSRLTVL.

V is TRBV28 and J is TRBJ2-1; 8 nucleotides line up with TRBD2. The CDR3 length is 15 residues. V dropped 2 bases and J dropped 12; count of bases not matched to a gene: 12. From germline, CDR1 is MDHEN and CDR2 SYDVKM. The CDR3 is CASSLSTKAGDGQFF. The CDR3 bases are TGTGCCAGCAGTTTAAGCACTAAAGCGGGAGATGGGCAGTTCTTC.

This chain uses TRBV11-3 with TRBJ2-1, with TRBD1 matching over 10 bases. Per germline, CDR1 SGHNT and CDR2 YENEEA. J lost 10 bases, V lost 0 bases, and 6 bases had no gene match. The CDR3 runs 15 residues. CDR3 in amino acids: CASSLDPGQGREQFF. CDR3 nucleotides: TGTGCCAGCAGCTTAGACCCGGGACAGGGGAGGGAGCAGTTCTTC.

V usage is TRBV4-2 and J usage is TRBJ2-3; 8 bases fit TRBD2. From germline, CDR1 is LGHNA and CDR2 YNFKEQ. The CDR3 is 17 amino acids. V lost 3 bases and J lost 0; bases outside the gene matches: 8. The CDR3 sequence: CASSQGIAGTSTDTQYF. For the CDR3, the DNA is TGTGCCAGCAGCCAGGGCATAGCGGGAACTAGCACAGATACGCAGTATTTT.

DNA of the CDR3: TGCAGCTCCACCGGGACAGGATCCACCCGGCCCTACAATGAGCAGTTCTTC. Translated, it gives CSSTGTGSTRPYNEQFF. The chain employs TRBV29-1 and TRBJ2-1; 8 bases align to TRBD1. CDR1 is SQVTM and CDR2 is ANQGSEA in the germline V gene. The CDR3 spans 17 residues. V lost 8 bases and J lost 2; bases outside the gene matches: 17.

This clone was seen a single time. This sequence joins TRBV5-4 and TRBJ1-2, with 10 bases aligning to TRBD1. CDR1 and CDR2 (germline): SGHNT, YYREEE (reference sequence). J lost 5 bases, V lost 5 bases, and 3 bases had no gene match. This CDR3 comprises 13 residues. The DNA of the CDR3 is TGTGCCAGCAGTGAGGACAGGGGGTATGGCTACACCTTC. Encoded protein: CASSEDRGYGYTF.

This clone has only a few counts. The chain links TRBV18 to TRBJ2-7; D may be TRBD1 or TRBD2 (5 bases each). The CDR3 spans 12 residues. From germline, CDR1 is KGHSH and CDR2 LQKENI. The ends were cut back, 3 bases at V and 7 bases at J, with 10 bases in the middle. In DNA form, the CDR3 reads TGTGCCAGCTCACCGAAGGGGAGTGAGCAGTACTTC. Its translation: CASSPKGSEQYF. Looking up the rest from reference TRBV18 and TRBJ2-7 gives the full variable domain: NAGVMQNPRHLVRRRGQEARLRCSPMKGHSHVYWYRQLPEEGLKFMVYLQKENIIDESGMPKERFSAEFPKEGPSILRIQQVVRGDSAAYFCASSPKGSEQYFGPGTRLTVT.

This clone appeared a single time. The chain couples TRBV6-5 to TRBJ2-2; D may be TRBD2 (6 bases). This CDR3 region has 11 residues. The V and J ends lost 6 bases and 7 bases respectively, with 6 bases between them. Germline V lookup: CDR1 MNHEY, CDR2 SVGAGI. CDR3 nucleotide sequence: TGTGCCAGCAGCGGGGGCGGGGAGCTGTTTTTT. It encodes CASSGGGELFF.

The chain has TRBV10-2 and TRBJ1-1; D gene uncertain. Germline V CDR1 and CDR2: WSHSY, SAAADI. This CDR3 has 17 residues. Trimming removed 6 bases from V and 1 base from J, with 21 bases in between. CDR3 in amino acids: CASRKLTDLWGNTEAFF. The CDR3 DNA is TGCGCCAGCAGGAAGTTGACGGACCTTTGGGGGAACACTGAAGCTTTCTTT.

This chain connects TRBV5-1 to TRBJ1-1, with D possibly TRBD1 on 5 matching bases. The germline V gene has CDR1 SGHRS and CDR2 YFSETQ. CDR3 size: 14 residues. Trimming left V 0 bases short and J 3 bases short, with 9 bases between. This chain's CDR3 is CASSLARGYTEAFF. In DNA, the CDR3 is TGCGCCAGCAGCTTGGCGCGGGGGTACACTGAAGCTTTCTTT.

The V gene is TRBV5-4, the J gene TRBJ2-7, with a weak D call TRBD1 (5 bases). This CDR3 is 13 amino acids long. Germline CDR1 and CDR2: SGHNT and YYREEE (reference sequence). Trimming removed 3 bases at V and 1 base at J, with 8 bases between. The CDR3 DNA sequence: TGTGCCAGCAGCTCCCGACAGTCCTACGAGCAGTACTTC. This sequence encodes CASSSRQSYEQYF.

This clone was observed once. The chain employs TRBV7-8 and TRBJ2-5, with 7 positions matching TRBD1. CDR1 and CDR2 (germline): SGHVS, FQNEAQ. The V segment lost 5 bases and the J segment 5 bases; nucleotides outside the gene matches: 5. CDR3 length: 13 amino acids. Written as DNA, the CDR3 is TGTGCCAGCAGCACAGGGGTCCGGGAGACCCAGTACTTC. It specifies CASSTGVRETQYF.

The chain couples TRBV6-6 to TRBJ2-7; 9 nucleotides agree with TRBD1. Germline CDR1 is MNHNY and CDR2 is SVGAGI (reference sequence). The CDR3 covers 16 residues. V dropped 4 bases and J dropped 6; count of bases not matched to a gene: 13. The CDR3 DNA sequence: TGTGCCAGCAGTTGGGCGTCGGGACAGGGAGTTTCCGAGCAGTACTTC. Translating gives CASSWASGQGVSEQYF.

This rearrangement joins TRBV5-6 to TRBJ2-7; D call uncertain. CDR1 is SGHDT, CDR2 YYEEEE, per germline. Deletions cut 1 base from V and 0 bases from J, with 17 bases between. The CDR3 covers 17 residues. DNA of the CDR3: TGTGCCAGCAGCTTGTATACCTCAGGCTCAAGCTCCTACGAGCAGTACTTC. Its translation: CASSLYTSGSSSYEQYF.

V gene TRBV19 combines with J gene TRBJ1-4; D may be TRBD1 (5 bases). CDR1 and CDR2 (germline): LNHDA, SQIVND (reference sequence). V lost 5 bases and J lost 0, with 19 bases in between. This CDR3 contains 18 residues. The CDR3 protein is CASSSGTYYAATNEKLFF. CDR3 coding DNA: TGTGCCAGTAGTTCGGGGACCTATTACGCGGCAACTAATGAAAAACTGTTTTTT.

As regards this clone: The sample holds other DNA sequences that translate to the same CDR3. The rearrangement links TRBV7-3 to TRBJ2-1; D gene ambiguous. The V gene's germline CDR1 is SGHTA and CDR2 FQGTGA. Between the trimmed V and J ends, which lost 5 bases and 4 bases, there was a span of 9 bases. The CDR3 runs 13 residues. CDR3 nucleotides: TGTGCCAGCAGCCCCGGGCCATACAATGAGCAGTTCTTC. This encodes CASSPGPYNEQFF.

The chain links TRBV19 to TRBJ1-5; D call uncertain. The CDR3 sequence is 15 residues long. The V and J ends lost 6 bases and 3 bases respectively, with 15 bases between them. Germline V CDR1 and CDR2: LNHDA, SQIVND (reference sequence). DNA for the CDR3: TGTGCCAGTAGGGATTATGGCCGACCCAATCAGCCCCAGCATTTT. This gives the protein CASRDYGRPNQPQHF.

The chain combines TRBV11-3 with TRBJ2-1; 7 nucleotides agree with TRBD1. Germline V gene lookup returns CDR1 SGHNT and CDR2 YENEEA. This CDR3 is built from 15 residues. V was pared by 5 bases and J by 8 bases, with 12 bases of the junction left unmatched. CDR3 protein: CASSPSHRGRDEQFF. CDR3 bases: TGTGCCAGCAGCCCGTCGCATAGGGGGCGCGATGAGCAGTTCTTC.

The rearrangement joins TRBV2 to TRBJ2-7; 8 nucleotides agree with TRBD2. Unmatched junction bases numbered 6, after V lost 5 bases and J lost 3 bases. In germline, CDR1 is SNHLY, CDR2 FYNNEI. This CDR3 region has 14 residues. The CDR3 loop is CASSKERGNYEQYF. The CDR3 DNA reads TGTGCCAGCAGTAAGGAGCGGGGGAACTACGAGCAGTACTTC.

This chain links TRBV7-2 with TRBJ2-1; 7 bases map to TRBD1. CDR1 is SGHTA and CDR2 is FQGNSA in the germline V gene. V lost 0 bases to trimming and J lost 3 bases; unmatched junction nucleotides: 5. This CDR3 comprises 16 residues. The CDR3 DNA follows: TGTGCCAGCAGCTTAGCCTTGGACAGGAGCTACAATGAGCAGTTCTTC. Its translation: CASSLALDRSYNEQFF.